This TCR beta chain was captured in a study of graft-versus-host responses after intestinal transplantation. On the study more broadly: Among the recipients, all got anti-thymocyte globulin induction and then tacrolimus and steroids for about 3 years. Notes on the study in general: HvG clone declines early post-transplant were associated with peak circulating GvH levels. Allografts of one patient group, those with graft-donor T cell macrochimerism, had high graft-versus-host to host-versus-graft clonal ratios. GvH clones appeared in recipient marrow, some first in ileum or blood.

The data were produced by immunoSEQ multiplex PCR, yet TCRdb's version contains in-frame clones alone and is incomplete. The table lists 80,000 to 100,000 clones, 75% to 90% of them singletons, with approximately 18% in the top ten. This clone was observed a single time. Antigen unknown. Per germline, CDR1 DFQATT and CDR2 SNEGSKA (reference sequence). Trimming took 7 bases from V and 6 from J; bases not matched to a gene: 6. This CDR3 has 11 residues. The receptor's source is a human donor who received an intestinal transplant. The source was unstimulated CD8+ T cells sorted from spleen or lymph node cells, collected before intestinal transplant. The chain couples TRBV20-1 to TRBJ2-7; 7 nucleotides align to TRBD1. The CDR3 nucleotides read TGCAGTGTTATACAGGGGCCCGAGCAGTACTTC. It codes for CSVIQGPEQYF.